This record concerns one TCR beta chain sequence. The antigen it recognizes is unknown. Per-base qualities were not stored, and no clone one base away is much larger. The method was the immunoSEQ multiplex PCR assay. TCRdb mirrors the immuneACCESS table, restricted to in-frame sequences. Some clones are absent from its copies; in checked studies, under half trace to an unresolved V gene, and the reason for the others is unknown. For this sample the table gives tens of thousands of clones, of which 91% were detected only once. Approximately 2.6% of the sample comes from the top ten. These data come from a study of T cell changes during pregnancy in multiple sclerosis (dated by TCRdb to the late 2010s). Describing the broader study: The study examined how the T cell repertoire changed over the course of pregnancy in women with multiple sclerosis.

Measured from the cysteine to the phenylalanine, the CDR3 is 14 residues long. Kept here is only the CDR3 DNA, which spans 42 bases and is read in frame from base 1. V and J are trimmed by 0 bases and 8 bases, and the gene matches miss 5 bases of the junction. The germline V gene provides CDR1 SGHDT and CDR2 YYEEEE. This receptor was identified in a female donor with multiple sclerosis, enrolled in a pregnancy study. The V and J segments used are TRBV5-6 and TRBJ1-2; a stretch of 9 junction bases matches TRBD1. Sequencing used CD8+ T cells from peripheral blood mononuclear cells, obtained in the second trimester of pregnancy. The bases are TGTGCCAGCAGCTTGGCCGGGACAGGGCTCGGCTACACCTTC. This translates into CASSLAGTGLGYTF.